The clone carrying this T cell receptor beta chain was observed a handful of times. Its antigen is currently unknown. The data originate from a study of post-analysis software for immune sequencing data. At the level of the study: The courses of disease that were included comprised relapsing-remitting, secondary progressive and progressive-relapsing multiple sclerosis.

Study outcomes and limitations: Same-batch preparations were strongly co-clustered by F measure. Controls showed lower frequencies than patients for several TRBV segments, and TRBV5-6, TRBV5-1 and TRBV20-1 were among these. Relative to controls, patients with multiple sclerosis showed significantly lower normalized Chao1 diversity.

Unique molecular identifiers had been added to the TCR beta cDNA libraries. One entry per CDR3 protein, called by TCRdb with MiXCR from the PCR reads. The table includes about 260,000 distinct CDR3 sequences, just over 35% detected once. Trimming pared 1 base from V and 6 bases from J, leaving 7 bases between. CDR1 and CDR2 (germline): SGHRS, YFSETQ. The CDR3 loop spans 13 amino acids. The sample was blood. The V gene is TRBV5-1, the J gene TRBJ2-2; D gene unclear. This sequence originates from a girl aged 10-17 years with multiple sclerosis. The CDR3 bases are TGCGCCAGCAGCTTGAGCGAGGCCGGGGAGCTGTTTTTT. It is translated as CASSLSEAGELFF.